These 7 T cell receptor beta chains share one sample of origin, sequenced in a study of cytomegalovirus exposure and HLA in healthy donors (dated by TCRdb to about 2017). Library construction relied on the immunoSEQ multiplex PCR assay. The multiplex PCR relied on a mix of 60 forward primers for TCR Vbeta segments and 13 reverse primers for TCR Jbeta segments. The source is immuneACCESS, and TCRdb retained only in-frame sequences with V and J called. Part of the clones is not carried over; for the studies checked, unresolved V genes explain less than half of this, and the remainder is unexplained. The table for this sample lists 35,000 to 45,000 clones; about 60% of them were counted only once. Of the sample, around 13% is held by the ten largest clones. Sample: PBMCs. All receptors derive from a man in his 60s in good health and CMV-seropositive.

The J gene is TRBJ2-3, the V gene TRBV4-1; D is perhaps TRBD1 (6 bases). CDR1 and CDR2 (germline): MGHRA, YSYEKL. Trimming took off 2 bases at V and 2 bases at J, with 11 bases between the two ends. The CDR3 is made up of 15 amino acids. The CDR3, as DNA: TGCGCCAGCAGCCAACATGGACAGAACACAGATACGCAGTATTTT. Translated, it gives CASSQHGQNTDTQYF.

The V gene is TRBV14, the J gene TRBJ2-7; no clear D. The CDR3 contains 12 residues. Between the trimmed V and J ends, which lost 1 base and 2 bases, there was a span of 3 bases. CDR1 is SGHDN and CDR2 is FVKESK in the germline V gene. CDR3 DNA: TGTGCCAGCAGCCAAGTCGCCTACGAGCAGTACTTC. Translation: CASSQVAYEQYF.

This clone appeared once. This CDR3 is CASSRNLGERETQYF. The CDR3 DNA reads TGCGCCAGCAGCCGTAACCTTGGAGAGCGGGAGACCCAGTACTTC. The chain carries TRBV4-3 and TRBJ2-5; perhaps TRBD2 as D (5 bases). Trimming left V 4 bases short and J 5 bases short, with 17 bases between. The CDR3 has 15 residues. The germline V gene encodes CDR1 LGHNA and CDR2 YSLEER.

J is TRBJ2-7 and V is TRBV27, with 15 bases matching TRBD2. The germline CDR1 and CDR2 sequences are MNHEY and SMNVEV (reference sequence). The junction had 21 bases not matched to a gene; V was cut back by 5 bases and J by 7 bases. The CDR3 totals 20 residues. The DNA of the CDR3 is TGTGCCAGCAGTCGACGAATCCCGACAGGACTAGCGGGAGGGCCGGGAGAGCAGTACTTC. Protein product: CASSRRIPTGLAGGPGEQYF.

The chain combines TRBV30 with TRBJ2-3, with D unresolved. Deletions cut 2 bases from V and 0 bases from J, with 6 bases between. CDR1 and CDR2 (germline): GTSNPN, SVGIG (reference sequence). This CDR3 has 13 residues. In DNA form, the CDR3 reads TGTGCCTGGAGTAAAGCCAGCACAGATACGCAGTATTTT. Amino acid sequence: CAWSKASTDTQYF.

The CDR3 loop reads CASSVDRDSYEQYF. CDR3 sequence (DNA): TGTGCCAGCAGTGTCGACAGGGACTCCTACGAGCAGTACTTC. The chain employs TRBV2 and TRBJ2-7; 7 nucleotides agree with TRBD1. The CDR3 has 14 residues. V gave up 4 bases and J gave up 0 bases; unmatched junction bases: 3. Germline V gene lookup returns CDR1 SNHLY and CDR2 FYNNEI.

This clone has just one count. One end of the junction is discordant with germline, which a read error may explain. The J gene is TRBJ2-2, the V gene TRBV11-2; 12 bases are a match to TRBD2. Germline CDR1 and CDR2: SGHAT and FQNNGV. The CDR3 spans 16 residues. The CDR3 DNA follows: TGTGCCAGCAGCTTCCGGACTAGCGGGAACGCCGGGGAGCTGTTTTTT. Its translation is CASSFRTSGNAGELFF.